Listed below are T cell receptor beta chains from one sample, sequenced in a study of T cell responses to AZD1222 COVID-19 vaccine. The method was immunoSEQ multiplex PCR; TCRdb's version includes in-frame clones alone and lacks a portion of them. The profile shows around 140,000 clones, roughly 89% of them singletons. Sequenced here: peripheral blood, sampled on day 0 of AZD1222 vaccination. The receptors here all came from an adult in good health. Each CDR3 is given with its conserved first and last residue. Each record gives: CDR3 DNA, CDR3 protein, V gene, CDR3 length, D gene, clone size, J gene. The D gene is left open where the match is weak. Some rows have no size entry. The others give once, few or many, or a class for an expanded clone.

CDR3nt: TGTGCCAGCAGCGAGGGGATCGGAAGAGAAAAACTGTTTTTT
CDR3aa: CASSEGIGREKLFF
v_gene: TRBV9
len: 14
d_gene: .
abundance: .
j_gene: TRBJ1-4

CDR3nt: TGTGCCAGCAGTCGGAGACTAGCGGGAGGGCCGGGCACAGATACGCAGTATTTT
CDR3aa: CASSRRLAGGPGTDTQYF
v_gene: TRBV6-2/TRBV6-3
len: 18
d_gene: TRBD2
abundance: .
j_gene: TRBJ2-3

CDR3nt: TGTGCCAGCAGTTTGAACGGGGTCGGTCGGTACTTC
CDR3aa: CASSLNGVGRYF
v_gene: TRBV12-3/TRBV12-4
len: 12
d_gene: .
abundance: .
j_gene: TRBJ2-5

CDR3nt: TGTGCCAGCACTTCTTTAGCGGGAGAAGGAGAGACCCAGTACTTC
CDR3aa: CASTSLAGEGETQYF
v_gene: TRBV5-4
len: 15
d_gene: TRBD2
abundance: .
j_gene: TRBJ2-5

CDR3nt: TGTGCCAGCAGTGACGCAGGGGCCCGGGAGACCCAGTACTTC
CDR3aa: CASSDAGARETQYF
v_gene: TRBV6-1
len: 14
d_gene: .
abundance: .
j_gene: TRBJ2-5

CDR3nt: TGTGCCAGCAGTTTAAGCTCAGGGAATGAGCAGTTCTTC
CDR3aa: CASSLSSGNEQFF
v_gene: TRBV12-3/TRBV12-4
len: 13
d_gene: .
abundance: .
j_gene: TRBJ2-1

CDR3nt: TGTGCCAGCAGCTCCGGTACCTCCTACGAGCAGTACTTC
CDR3aa: CASSSGTSYEQYF
v_gene: TRBV28
len: 13
d_gene: .
abundance: .
j_gene: TRBJ2-7

CDR3nt: TGTGCCAGTAGTATTAGTCTAGTTCATGAGACCCAGTACTTC
CDR3aa: CASSISLVHETQYF
v_gene: TRBV19
len: 14
d_gene: .
abundance: once
j_gene: TRBJ2-5

CDR3nt: TGTGCCAGTAGTCTATTCGGACGGACTGAAGCTTTCTTT
CDR3aa: CASSLFGRTEAFF
v_gene: TRBV19
len: 13
d_gene: .
abundance: .
j_gene: TRBJ1-1

CDR3nt: TGCGCCAGCATCCAGACAGGGGGCTTAGAGCAGTACTTC
CDR3aa: CASIQTGGLEQYF
v_gene: TRBV10-1
len: 13
d_gene: TRBD1
abundance: .
j_gene: TRBJ2-7

CDR3nt: TGTGCCAGCAGCTTGAAAAGGGAGATAATTCGTGGTTCACCCCTCCACTTT
CDR3aa: CASSLKREIIRGSPLHF
v_gene: TRBV5-6
len: 17
d_gene: .
abundance: .
j_gene: TRBJ1-6

CDR3nt: TGTGCCAGCAGTTTGGCAAACACCGGGGAGCTGTTTTTT
CDR3aa: CASSLANTGELFF
v_gene: TRBV27
len: 13
d_gene: .
abundance: few
j_gene: TRBJ2-2

CDR3nt: TGTGCCAGCAGCTTGGAGGGGGCCCACACTGAAGCTTTCTTT
CDR3aa: CASSLEGAHTEAFF
v_gene: TRBV5-8
len: 14
d_gene: TRBD1
abundance: once
j_gene: TRBJ1-1

CDR3nt: TGTGCCAGCACTGACAGGGTCCTGCAGCCCCAGCATTTT
CDR3aa: CASTDRVLQPQHF
v_gene: TRBV2
len: 13
d_gene: TRBD1
abundance: .
j_gene: TRBJ1-5

CDR3nt: TGTGCCAGCAGCTTCCGGGACACGGGGAATGGCTACACCTTC
CDR3aa: CASSFRDTGNGYTF
v_gene: TRBV5-4
len: 14
d_gene: .
abundance: .
j_gene: TRBJ1-2

CDR3nt: TGTGCCAGTAGGCTATTTCGCAGGGATTCCTACGAGCAGTACTTC
CDR3aa: CASRLFRRDSYEQYF
v_gene: TRBV19
len: 15
d_gene: .
abundance: .
j_gene: TRBJ2-7

CDR3nt: TGCGCCAGCAGCTGGACTAGCGGGGACTACGAGCAGTACTTC
CDR3aa: CASSWTSGDYEQYF
v_gene: TRBV4-1
len: 14
d_gene: TRBD2
abundance: few
j_gene: TRBJ2-7

CDR3nt: TGTGCCAGCAGCCAAGGCGGGAGAGAGGAGACCCAGTACTTC
CDR3aa: CASSQGGREETQYF
v_gene: TRBV3-1/TRBV3-2
len: 14
d_gene: TRBD2
abundance: .
j_gene: TRBJ2-5

CDR3nt: TGTGCCAGCAGCTTAGCGCCAGGGCTACTATCCTACAATGAGCAGTTCTTC
CDR3aa: CASSLAPGLLSYNEQFF
v_gene: TRBV7-2
len: 17
d_gene: .
abundance: .
j_gene: TRBJ2-1

CDR3nt: TGCAGCGTGGTACGGGGGGGCTCCTACGAGCAGTACTTC
CDR3aa: CSVVRGGSYEQYF
v_gene: TRBV29-1
len: 13
d_gene: TRBD2
abundance: .
j_gene: TRBJ2-7

CDR3nt: TGTGCCAGCAGTGAAAGCTCTCGTAGGGGGTATCCGGGTGAGCAGTACTTC
CDR3aa: CASSESSRRGYPGEQYF
v_gene: TRBV2
len: 17
d_gene: .
abundance: .
j_gene: TRBJ2-7

CDR3nt: TGTGCCACCAGCATCCAGACTAGCGGGGGACATCGGAATGAGCAGTTCTTC
CDR3aa: CATSIQTSGGHRNEQFF
v_gene: TRBV15
len: 17
d_gene: TRBD2
abundance: .
j_gene: TRBJ2-1

CDR3nt: TGTGCCAGCAGGGAGGGACCGTACACTGAAGCTTTCTTT
CDR3aa: CASREGPYTEAFF
v_gene: TRBV6-5
len: 13
d_gene: .
abundance: .
j_gene: TRBJ1-1

CDR3nt: TGTGCCAGCAGTGAAGGTGTGGTCCGTGAAAAACTGTTTTTT
CDR3aa: CASSEGVVREKLFF
v_gene: TRBV6-1
len: 14
d_gene: .
abundance: .
j_gene: TRBJ1-4

CDR3nt: TGTGCCAGCAGCTTGGAGTTGGGCCCGATCGAGCAGTACTTC
CDR3aa: CASSLELGPIEQYF
v_gene: TRBV5-6
len: 14
d_gene: .
abundance: .
j_gene: TRBJ2-7

CDR3nt: TGTGCCAGTAGTATAGATAGTGGACGGTACACTGAAGCTTTCTTT
CDR3aa: CASSIDSGRYTEAFF
v_gene: TRBV19
len: 15
d_gene: .
abundance: once
j_gene: TRBJ1-1

CDR3nt: TGCGCCAGCAGCTTGGGGGCTTGGGAGACCCAGTACTTC
CDR3aa: CASSLGAWETQYF
v_gene: TRBV5-1
len: 13
d_gene: .
abundance: once
j_gene: TRBJ2-5

CDR3nt: TGTGCCAGCAGTGCCGGGACAGGGAGATACGAGCAGTACTTC
CDR3aa: CASSAGTGRYEQYF
v_gene: TRBV28
len: 14
d_gene: TRBD1
abundance: .
j_gene: TRBJ2-7

CDR3nt: TGTGCCAGTAGTCCTCGACTCTACAATGAGCAGTTCTTC
CDR3aa: CASSPRLYNEQFF
v_gene: TRBV19
len: 13
d_gene: .
abundance: .
j_gene: TRBJ2-1

CDR3nt: TGTGCCAGCAGATTAGCGGGAGGGCCGACCGGGGAGCTGTTTTTT
CDR3aa: CASRLAGGPTGELFF
v_gene: TRBV6-5
len: 15
d_gene: TRBD2
abundance: .
j_gene: TRBJ2-2

CDR3nt: TGTGCCAGCAGAATGGGGGTAGCGGGAGGCTACGAGCAGTACTTC
CDR3aa: CASRMGVAGGYEQYF
v_gene: TRBV28
len: 15
d_gene: TRBD2
abundance: once
j_gene: TRBJ2-7

CDR3nt: TGCGCCAGCAGCTTCGGGAACTATGGCTACACCTTC
CDR3aa: CASSFGNYGYTF
v_gene: TRBV5-1
len: 12
d_gene: .
abundance: .
j_gene: TRBJ1-2

CDR3nt: TGTGCCAGCAGCTCGCGTGGGGGGTCTGAAAAACTGTTTTTT
CDR3aa: CASSSRGGSEKLFF
v_gene: TRBV7-9
len: 14
d_gene: .
abundance: .
j_gene: TRBJ1-4